The 9 T cell receptor beta chains in this list originate from one sample, sequenced in a study of cytomegalovirus exposure and HLA in healthy donors. Some clones are missing from TCRdb's copy, which holds only in-frame ones; the method was immunoSEQ multiplex PCR. The repertoire holds around 150,000 clones, with roughly nine tenths as singletons. The sample consisted of PBMCs. These TCRs come from a young woman in good health and CMV-seropositive.

The chain uses TRBV6-1 and TRBJ2-7; D not certain. Trimming removed 8 bases from V and 4 bases from J, with 12 bases in between. The CDR3 covers 12 residues. Per germline, CDR1 MNHNS and CDR2 SASEGT. DNA for the CDR3: TGTGCCAGCTGCTACGGGTCTTACGAGCAGTACTTC. Protein product: CASCYGSYEQYF.

The rearrangement links TRBV7-2 to TRBJ2-5; 10 bases line up with TRBD2. Germline V lookup: CDR1 SGHTA, CDR2 FQGNSA. Losses at the gene ends were 4 bases for V and 2 bases for J; bases not matched to a gene: 10. CDR3 length: 17 amino acids. The CDR3 here is CASSSDLGTSEQETQYF. The CDR3 DNA follows: TGTGCCAGCAGCTCAGATCTGGGGACTAGCGAACAAGAGACCCAGTACTTC.

The table lists this clone with a count of one. The rearrangement joins TRBV28 to TRBJ2-2, with 14 bases identical to TRBD2. V lost 3 bases, J lost 3 bases, and 9 bases stayed unmatched. This CDR3 comprises 19 residues. Germline-derived CDR1 and CDR2 are MDHEN and SYDVKM. The CDR3 here is CASSFPRLAGGPHTGELFF. CDR3 DNA sequence: TGTGCCAGCAGTTTCCCCAGACTAGCGGGAGGGCCCCACACCGGGGAGCTGTTTTTT.

V is TRBV7-2 and J is TRBJ2-2; 9 bases agree with TRBD2. This CDR3 region has 16 residues. Germline values: CDR1 SGHTA, CDR2 FQGNSA. With 1 base clipped from V and 13 bases from J, the junction kept 13 bases outside the gene matches. The CDR3 coding sequence is TGTGCCAGCAGCTTAGAAACACTAGCGGGTCGGGGCGGGCTGTTTTTT. Residues: CASSLETLAGRGGLFF. Full variable domain (rest looked up from reference TRBV7-2 and TRBJ2-2): GAGVSQSPSNKVTEKGKDVELRCDPISGHTALYWYRQSLGQGLEFLIYFQGNSAPDKSGLPSDRFSAERTGGSVSTLTIQRTQQEDSAVYLCASSLETLAGRGGLFFGEGSRLTVL.

This clone was counted between two and nine times. The V call is TRBV2, the J call TRBJ2-7, with TRBD1 matching over 10 bases. Germline values: CDR1 SNHLY, CDR2 FYNNEI. With 6 bases clipped from V and 6 bases from J, the junction kept 14 bases outside the gene matches. CDR3 length equals 16 residues. CDR3 nucleotide sequence: TGTGCCAGCAGCGCCGTGGGCCCTAGGACAGGGGGCGAGCAGTACTTC. Encoded protein: CASSAVGPRTGGEQYF.

The chain is built from TRBV6-5 and TRBJ1-2; a weak D match, TRBD1 (6 bases). Germline CDR1 reads MNHEY; CDR2 reads SVGAGI. Trimming took 2 bases from V and 7 from J, leaving 14 bases between them. This CDR3 spans 14 amino acids. The CDR3, as DNA: TGTGCCAGCAGTTACCGAGGGACACTCGGTGGCTACACCTTC. It codes for CASSYRGTLGGYTF.

V gene TRBV7-9 combines with J gene TRBJ1-4; D call uncertain. CDR1 is SEHNR, CDR2 FQNEAQ, per germline (reference sequence). Trimming removed 3 bases from V and 5 bases from J, with 13 bases in between. CDR3 length: 15 amino acids. The CDR3 region has the DNA TGTGCCAGCAGCTTGGTGGCAGGACTAAATGAAAAACTGTTTTTT. Its translation: CASSLVAGLNEKLFF.

The V and J genes are TRBV5-1 and TRBJ2-1; 8 bases agree with TRBD2. CDR3 length: 18 residues. CDR1 SGHRS and CDR2 YFSETQ come from the germline V gene. Germline trimming cut 0 bases from V and 7 bases from J; bases unmatched to any gene: 15. The DNA of the CDR3 is TGCGCCAGCAGCTTGGCTCTGATTGCGGGGGGCCTACTTAATGAGCAGTTCTTC. This sequence encodes CASSLALIAGGLLNEQFF. The complete variable domain, with remaining parts taken from reference TRBV5-1 and TRBJ2-1, reads KAGVTQTPRYLIKTRGQQVTLSCSPISGHRSVSWYQQTPGQGLQFLFEYFSETQRNKGNFPGRFSGRQFSNSRSEMNVSTLELGDSALYLCASSLALIAGGLLNEQFFGPGTRLTVL.

The V gene is TRBV14, the J gene TRBJ1-1; D gene ambiguous. This CDR3 has 14 residues. V lost 1 base, J lost 8 bases, and 14 bases lay in between. Germline CDR1 reads SGHDN; CDR2 reads FVKESK. In DNA, the CDR3 is TGTGCCAGCAGCCAAGTATTGAGGCTTGGGGAAGCTTTCTTT. As protein: CASSQVLRLGEAFF.